These 21 T cell receptor beta chains were sequenced from one sample in a study of glioma-infiltrating T cells. Amplification of TCR alpha and beta CDR3 regions from RNA used iRepertoire nested multiplex PCR. TCRdb analysed the multiplex PCR reads with MiXCR anew, one entry per CDR3 protein. Among approximately 130,000 distinct CDR3 sequences listed, around 25% were seen once. Sequencing used glioma tissue, nonneoplastic brain tissue, or PBMCs (not recorded which). The receptors come from a human donor with low-grade glioma or glioblastoma, undergoing nonglioma brain surgery, or in good health (not recorded which).

This sequence joins TRBV9 and TRBJ1-2; D unresolved. Deletions cut 4 bases from V and 8 bases from J, with 12 bases between. Germline V gene lookup returns CDR1 SGDLS and CDR2 YYNGEE. This CDR3 has 12 amino acids. The CDR3 is CASSLGAGGYTF. The CDR3 DNA sequence: TGTGCCAGCAGCTTGGGTGCGGGAGGCTACACCTTC.

This clonotype was picked up many times. The chain couples TRBV6-1 to TRBJ1-1; TRBD1 might be the D (5 bases). The germline V gene encodes CDR1 MNHNS and CDR2 SASEGT. The CDR3 extends over 16 amino acids. The V and J ends lost 5 bases and 4 bases respectively, with 20 bases between them. The CDR3: CASSYPGLPRSTEAFF. In DNA, the CDR3 is TGTGCCAGCAGTTATCCAGGGCTTCCTCGGTCCACTGAAGCTTTCTTT.

Worth noting for this clonotype: At one boundary the junction diverges from the germline segment, which might be a read error. The gene calls are TRBV7-2 and TRBJ2-5; TRBD1 matches 8 bases. The CDR3 contains 15 residues. Germline V CDR1 and CDR2: SGHTA, FQGNSA. Here the CDR3 reads CASSFRDRMQETQYF. CDR3 DNA sequence: TGCGCCAGCAGCTTCCGGGACAGGATGCAAGAGACCCAGTACTTC.

This clonotype was observed at least ten times. The chain recombines TRBV27 with TRBJ2-3; TRBD1 matches at 7 bases. The V and J ends lost 6 bases and 6 bases, in that order; junction bases with no gene match: 9. CDR1 is MNHEY, CDR2 SMNVEV, per germline (reference sequence). This CDR3 comprises 14 residues. This CDR3 is CASSRDSLADTQYF. CDR3 DNA: TGTGCCAGCAGCCGGGACAGTCTTGCGGATACGCAGTATTTT.

Many counts were recorded for this clonotype. This rearrangement joins TRBV6-1 to TRBJ2-2, with 7 nucleotides matching TRBD1. The CDR3 is made up of 14 amino acids. J was trimmed by 4 bases and V by 6 bases; bases with no gene match: 5. The germline gives CDR1 MNHNS, CDR2 SASEGT. In DNA, the CDR3 is TGTGCCAGCAGAATAAGACAGGGCACCGGGGAGCTGTTTTTT. Translated: CASRIRQGTGELFF.

The chain uses TRBV25-1 and TRBJ1-4; possibly TRBD1 for D (5 bases). CDR1 is MGHDK and CDR2 is SYGVNS in the germline V gene. V was shortened by 8 bases and J by 8 bases, with 15 bases between the two germline ends. The CDR3 length is 13 residues. CDR3 amino acids: CASFPSGGEKLFF. The CDR3 DNA reads as TGTGCCAGCTTCCCTTCGGGGGGAGAAAAACTGTTTTTT.

The sample holds many counts of this clonotype. The genes are TRBV6-1 and TRBJ2-5; 9 bases are shared with TRBD2. CDR1 is MNHNS, CDR2 SASEGT, per germline. The trim removed 8 bases at V and 2 bases at J, leaving 15 bases unmatched. CDR3 length equals 17 residues. CDR3 bases: TGTGCCAGCCGAACCCCCAGTCTAGCGGGGACACAAGAGACCCAGTACTTC. Translation gives CASRTPSLAGTQETQYF.

This clonotype was recorded only once. V is TRBV14 and J is TRBJ2-7, with D possibly being TRBD1 (6 bases). Trimming took off 3 bases at V and 7 bases at J, with 22 bases between the two ends. The germline V gene encodes CDR1 SGHDN and CDR2 FVKESK. This CDR3 comprises 16 residues. The CDR3 nucleotides are TGTGCCAGCAGCCAGGACAGACAGAGCTCCTACAATGAGCAGTACGTC. Protein: CASSQDRQSSYNEQYV.

There are many counts of this clonotype. The V call is TRBV27, the J call TRBJ2-1; no reliable D call. CDR1 and CDR2 (germline): MNHEY, SMNVEV (reference sequence). Deletions cut 0 bases from V and 7 bases from J, with 16 bases between. This CDR3 is 16 amino acids long. CDR3 sequence: CASSLSIRTLGNEQFF. In DNA form, the CDR3 reads TGTGCCAGCAGTTTATCGATCAGGACCCTCGGGAATGAGCAGTTCTTC.

The CDR3 bases are TGCAGTGCTAGAGATCTCTATGAGGGCGGAACTTCCAATGAGCAGTTCTTC. Translating gives CSARDLYEGGTSNEQFF. The chain is built from TRBV20-1 and TRBJ2-1; perhaps TRBD2 as D (5 bases). Trimming removed 0 bases at V and 6 bases at J, with 21 bases between. CDR3 size: 17 residues. Germline V gene lookup returns CDR1 DFQATT and CDR2 SNEGSKA (reference sequence).

This clonotype turned up a few times. J is TRBJ2-5 and V is TRBV24-1; D is undetermined. Germline V gene lookup returns CDR1 KGHDR and CDR2 SFDVKD. The CDR3 sequence is 12 residues long. Trimming cost V 5 bases and J 3 bases, with 6 bases left between them. CDR3 loop: CATSVREETQYF. The CDR3 DNA sequence: TGTGCCACCAGTGTGCGAGAAGAGACCCAGTACTTC.

CDR3 coding DNA: TGTGCCAGCAGCCTCCTTCCACCCCTCCACTTT. Protein product: CASSLLPPLHF. The chain joins TRBV7-9 to TRBJ1-6; D gene ambiguous. Trimming took off 5 bases at V and 11 bases at J, with 7 bases between the two ends. CDR3 length: 11 residues. Germline V gene data show CDR1 as SEHNR and CDR2 as FQNEAQ (reference sequence).

This clonotype was observed a handful of times. V usage is TRBV12-3 or TRBV12-4 and J usage is TRBJ2-1; unclear D gene. The CDR3 extends over 12 amino acids. V was shortened by 6 bases and J by 9 bases, with 12 bases between the two germline ends. The CDR3 is CASSPARGEQFF. The CDR3 nucleotides read TGTGCCAGCAGCCCGGCCCGTGGTGAGCAGTTCTTC.

This clonotype was found a few times. This chain uses TRBV20-1 with TRBJ2-1; 9 bases map to TRBD2. The germline CDR1 and CDR2 sequences are DFQATT and SNEGSKA (reference sequence). J was trimmed by 7 bases and V by 1 base; bases with no gene match: 8. This CDR3 is built from 15 residues. The CDR3 DNA is TGCAGTGCTAGAGTGGGCGGGGGGGCTGGTAATGAGCAGTTCTTC. Translating gives CSARVGGGAGNEQFF.

This clonotype has just a few counts. The V gene is TRBV3-1, the J gene TRBJ1-2; maybe TRBD1 (5 bases). This CDR3 spans 13 amino acids. The V gene lost 2 bases and the J gene lost 8 bases, with 12 bases spanning the gap. Per germline, CDR1 LGHDT and CDR2 YNNKEL (reference sequence). In nucleotides, the CDR3 is TGTGCCAGCAGCCAACTGGGGGTCGGCGGCTACACCTTC. It translates to CASSQLGVGGYTF.

About this clonotype itself: A much larger clone lies a single base off, so this may be a read error. V and J are TRBV20-1 and TRBJ1-1; D not certain. Germline V gene data show CDR1 as DFQATT and CDR2 as SNEGSKA (reference sequence). CDR3 length: 17 amino acids. Trimming pared 0 bases from V and 4 bases from J, leaving 21 bases between. CDR3 coding DNA: TGCAGTGCTAGAGATCGGGTCGAGGTGGCCCTCGGCACTGAAGCTTTCTTT. Translating it yields CSARDRVEVALGTEAFF.

The chain is built from TRBV6-1 and TRBJ1-3; D is unclear. The V and J ends lost 6 bases and 11 bases respectively, with 20 bases between them. The CDR3 runs to 14 residues. The germline gives CDR1 MNHNS, CDR2 SASEGT. The chain's CDR3 is CASSRSGSLPPIYF. DNA of the CDR3: TGTGCCAGCAGCCGATCCGGCTCTCTTCCCCCCATATATTTT.

As for this clonotype: A much larger clone differs from this one at a single base, so this may be a read error. The V call is TRBV7-9, the J call TRBJ1-1; D gene uncertain. The CDR3 has 14 amino acids. Per the germline V gene, CDR1 is SEHNR and CDR2 is FQNEAQ (reference sequence). CDR3 sequence reads: CASSPPPWNQVAFF. CDR3 coding DNA: TGCGCCAGCAGCCCCCCCCCGTGGAACCAGGTAGCTTTCTTT.

This clonotype showed up many times. The chain uses TRBV6-1 and TRBJ1-2, with 7 bases fitting TRBD1. CDR1 and CDR2 (germline): MNHNS, SASEGT. This CDR3 comprises 14 residues. The J segment lost 6 bases and the V segment lost 1 base, leaving 5 bases of the junction unmatched. The CDR3 loop reads CASSEGQGVDGYTF. The CDR3 DNA is TGTGCCAGCAGTGAAGGGCAGGGGGTTGATGGCTACACCTTC.

This clonotype occurred many times. V is TRBV7-9 and J is TRBJ1-1; D unresolved. The length of the CDR3 is 13 residues. CDR1 is SEHNR, CDR2 FQNEAQ, per germline (reference sequence). V was clipped by 7 bases and J by 6 bases, with 15 bases between them. The CDR3 is CASTSEGRSEAFF. The CDR3, as DNA: TGTGCCAGCACTTCTGAAGGCCGTTCTGAAGCTTTCTTT. Variable domain in full (rest from reference TRBV7-9 and TRBJ1-1): DTGVSQNPRHKITKRGQNVTFRCDPISEHNRLYWYRQTLGQGPEFLTYFQNEAQLEKSRLLSDRFSAERPKGSFSTLEIQRTEQGDSAMYLCASTSEGRSEAFFGQGTRLTVV.

The chain couples TRBV6-1 to TRBJ2-7, with TRBD1 as a possible D gene (6 bases). CDR1 and CDR2 (germline): MNHNS, SASEGT. The CDR3 is made up of 14 amino acids. Here the CDR3 reads CTSKETGFSYEQYV. The DNA of the CDR3 is TGTACCAGCAAAGAGACAGGATTCTCCTACGAGCAGTACGTC.